This T cell receptor beta chain was recorded in a study of blood T cell repertoires in COVID-19 (TCRdb year 2020). Study-wide context: Samples covering the acute and convalescent phases of COVID-19 were provided by collaborators in the United States, Italy and Spain. The samples were drawn from two sources: the first 160 participants of the ongoing ImmuneRACE study, and 1,200 or so subjects contributed by 6 global collaborators. A freely available public database, intended as a resource for researchers studying the immune response to SARS-CoV-2, is where the repertoires were released. The prospective study material was composed of cDNA or gDNA derived from T cells, B-cell-depleted T cells, or PBMCs. Sample metadata almost always included a de-identified subject ID, COVID-19 status, age in years and sex. Deeply sampled blood TCRbeta repertoires from subjects exposed to, actively infected with, or recovered from COVID-19 were included in the dataset. Where available, HLA class I and class II types were taken from metadata supplied by the sample provider and were not determined by assay-based typing.

TCRbeta CDR3 regions were amplified from genomic DNA by means of the immunoSEQ Assay, a bias-controlled multiplex PCR. Processing in the source paper ran as follows. The number of nucleated cells in each sample was estimated by amplification of reference gene primers within the assay. To quantify the absolute abundance of each unique TCRbeta CDR3 rearrangement, sequence reads were collapsed and filtered. For each sample, productive Simpson clonality was calculated as the square root of Simpson's diversity index over productive rearrangements. TCRdb's version of the immuneACCESS table is confined to in-frame rearrangements and falls short of the full clone set. An unresolved V gene accounts for under half of the shortfall where checked; the remainder is of unknown origin. V, J and clone size were drawn from that table, and D and trimming were deduced from the DNA. A total of about 160,000 clones appear in this sample, more than 70% of them only once. The ten largest clones add up to 10% of the sample.

About this clone itself: The antigen this receptor binds is unknown. It has no much larger one-base neighbor in the sample; base qualities were not kept.

Reading the germline V gene gives CDR1 SGHNT and CDR2 YENEEA. Reading from cysteine to phenylalanine, the CDR3 counts 15 amino acids. Only the CDR3 region is kept as DNA, spanning 45 bases read in frame from base 1. V and J are trimmed by 3 bases and 4 bases, and the gene matches miss 7 bases of the junction. Each collaborating institution followed its own protocols to collect whole blood in K2EDTA tubes. For TCRbeta analysis, collaborators shipped samples in one of three forms: frozen whole blood, isolated PBMCs, or DNA extracted from either of those sample types. General findings and caveats noted by the study authors: How much clinical and demographic metadata was included differed by source and by participant, and the metadata was provided uncurated.

The rearrangement joined TRBV11-3 to TRBJ2-5; the central 8 bases match TRBD2. Input material: peripheral blood. This TCR derives from a woman aged 80 or older with active or convalescent COVID-19. CDR3 sequence: CASSLGGTSTETQYF. The DNA is TGTGCCAGCAGCTTGGGGGGGACTAGTACAGAGACCCAGTACTTC.